This TCR beta chain was identified during a study of beta chain features in type 1 diabetes. Study-level findings and limits: PCR might pick shorter templates more often, in the same way for patients and controls. VDJ junctions in type 1 diabetes patients carried more deletions and fewer insertions.

The CDR3 runs to 13 residues. CDR1 SEHNR and CDR2 FQNEAQ come from the germline V gene (reference sequence). Trimming removed 10 bases at V and 1 base at J, with 13 bases between. This clone was detected only a few times. Its antigen is undetermined. The study reverse transcribed the entire isolated RNA, so it sequenced expressed TCRB transcripts. Stem cell-like memory T cell samples came in at an average of approximately 930,000 reads. Only in-frame clones appear in the TCRdb table, and some are missing; sequencing was by immunoSEQ multiplex PCR. In the table there are tens of thousands of clones, under 35% of which are singletons.

Sequencing was done on a sample of stem cell memory CD4+ T cells from blood. The TCR comes from a woman aged 18-29 years in good health. The chain combines TRBV7-9 with TRBJ1-1; possibly TRBD1 for D (6 bases). The CDR3 sequence: CAMSRTANTEAFF. The CDR3, as DNA: TGTGCCATGTCGAGGACAGCGAACACTGAAGCTTTCTTT.